This entry lists 9 T cell receptor beta chains sequenced from one sample in a study of T cells in Graves' hyperthyroidism and ophthalmopathy. Template material for amplifying TCR beta CDR3 regions consisted of RNA transcripts. The TCR CDR3 first-round RT-PCR relied on the HTBI primer set. TCRdb reprocessed the multiplex PCR reads via MiXCR and lists one record per CDR3 protein. The repertoire holds more than 500,000 distinct CDR3 sequences, less than 15% seen once, with approximately 15% in the top ten. Source material: blood. These receptors all come from a woman aged 40 to 50 with Graves' hyperthyroidism.

CDR3 region: CSAGDTDYGYTF. The CDR3 DNA sequence: TGCAGTGCTGGGGACACCGACTATGGCTACACCTTC. The rearrangement joins TRBV20-1 to TRBJ1-2, with D possibly TRBD1 on 6 matching bases. The CDR3 is 12 amino acids. Germline values: CDR1 DFQATT, CDR2 SNEGSKA (reference sequence). The V gene lost 5 bases and the J gene lost 3 bases, with 10 bases spanning the gap.

This clonotype was seen a few times. The rearrangement joins TRBV19 to TRBJ2-5, with D possibly TRBD2 on 5 matching bases. Germline V gene data show CDR1 as LNHDA and CDR2 as SQIVND (reference sequence). The germline V and J ends were trimmed by 1 base and 1 base, with 10 bases remaining between them. There are 15 residues in the CDR3. In nucleotides, the CDR3 is TGTGCCAGTAGTATAGTAGCGAGCGGCCAAGAGACCCAGTACTTC. Its translation: CASSIVASGQETQYF.

CDR3 sequence reads: CASRVGTGDGYTF. Written as DNA, the CDR3 is TGTGCCAGCAGGGTGGGGACAGGGGATGGCTACACCTTC. The V gene is TRBV28, the J gene TRBJ1-2, with TRBD1 identical over 10 bases. CDR1 is MDHEN and CDR2 is SYDVKM in the germline V gene. CDR3 length: 13 residues. Losses at the gene ends were 6 bases for V and 6 bases for J; bases not matched to a gene: 4.

The genes are TRBV20-1 and TRBJ2-3; D is possibly TRBD1 (6 bases). Germline V gene lookup returns CDR1 DFQATT and CDR2 SNEGSKA (reference sequence). The CDR3 runs to 16 residues. The V end was cut by 6 bases, the J end by 0 bases, with 19 bases between. CDR3 in amino acids: CSANPSTGYSTDTQYF. In nucleotides, the CDR3 is TGCAGTGCAAACCCCAGTACAGGGTACAGCACAGATACGCAGTATTTT.

There are many counts of this clonotype. This chain joins TRBV6-5 and TRBJ2-3; D call uncertain. The germline V gene encodes CDR1 MNHEY and CDR2 SVGAGI. V was shortened by 0 bases and J by 12 bases, with 16 bases between the two germline ends. The CDR3 is 14 residues long. CDR3 DNA: TGTGCCAGCAGTTACTCCCGGCGAGCTGGTCCCCAGTATTTT. Its translation: CASSYSRRAGPQYF.

This clonotype has only a few counts. This chain joins TRBV5-6 and TRBJ2-3; 10 bases line up with TRBD1. With 3 bases clipped from V and 3 bases from J, the junction kept 7 bases outside the gene matches. The CDR3 consists of 16 residues. Per the germline V gene, CDR1 is SGHDT and CDR2 is YYEEEE. CDR3 bases: TGTGCCAGCAGCTGGGACAGGGGTGGGAGGACAGATACGCAGTATTTT. Translated: CASSWDRGGRTDTQYF.

This clonotype was picked up a small number of times. V gene TRBV27 combines with J gene TRBJ1-2; 10 bases map to TRBD1. Germline V lookup: CDR1 MNHEY, CDR2 SMNVEV (reference sequence). The V gene end was trimmed by 6 bases and the J gene end by 2 bases; junction bases not matched to a gene: 6. This CDR3 comprises 15 residues. CDR3: CASSPGTGVNYGYTF. The CDR3 bases are TGTGCCAGCAGCCCCGGGACAGGGGTAAACTATGGCTACACCTTC.

The V and J genes are TRBV19 and TRBJ2-1; 11 nucleotides agree with TRBD1. Germline assignment: CDR1 LNHDA and CDR2 SQIVND (reference sequence). The CDR3 consists of 13 residues. Trimming removed 10 bases from V and 4 bases from J; junction bases left unmatched: 3. The CDR3 loop reads CATRDRGYNEQFF. The CDR3 DNA reads as TGTGCCACCAGGGACAGGGGGTACAATGAGCAGTTCTTC.

This clonotype was picked up a small number of times. The chain links TRBV6-1 to TRBJ1-1, with D maybe TRBD1 (6 bases). The CDR3 covers 13 residues. Germline V gene lookup returns CDR1 MNHNS and CDR2 SASEGT. Trimming removed 8 bases at V and 0 bases at J, with 10 bases between. The DNA for the CDR3 is TGTGCCAGCCATCGGACAGTGAACACTGAAGCTTTCTTT. This encodes CASHRTVNTEAFF.